This passage covers 26 T cell receptor beta chains from one sample sequenced in a study of shared clonotypes between healthy human individuals. Sequencing used immunoSEQ multiplex PCR; TCRdb keeps in-frame clones, though not all of them. The sample has approximately 350,000 clones; about 96% are singletons. The sample taken for sequencing was memory CD8+ T cells sorted from blood. The subset here: CD45RO+ cells pooled with CCR7-negative TemRA cells. The receptors stem from a man aged 25 to 40 in good health.

The chain links TRBV5-6 to TRBJ2-7; D might be TRBD2 (6 bases). Germline V gene lookup returns CDR1 SGHDT and CDR2 YYEEEE. The CDR3 loop spans 14 amino acids. Trimming cost V 4 bases and J 2 bases, with 13 bases left between them. CDR3 sequence: CASSIRLVPYEQYF. Here the CDR3 DNA reads TGTGCCAGCAGCATCCGACTAGTCCCCTACGAGCAGTACTTC.

This rearrangement joins TRBV5-1 to TRBJ2-2, with D possibly TRBD2 on 5 matching bases. The CDR3 is made up of 14 amino acids. From germline, CDR1 is SGHRS and CDR2 YFSETQ. V was cut by 2 bases and J by 6 bases, with 11 bases left in between. CDR3 loop: CASSFPGISGELFF. CDR3 in DNA: TGCGCCAGCAGCTTTCCGGGGATCTCCGGGGAGCTGTTTTTT. Based on the CDR3 plus reference TRBV5-1 and TRBJ2-2, the full variable domain is KAGVTQTPRYLIKTRGQQVTLSCSPISGHRSVSWYQQTPGQGLQFLFEYFSETQRNKGNFPGRFSGRQFSNSRSEMNVSTLELGDSALYLCASSFPGISGELFFGEGSRLTVL.

As regards this clone: The DNA is omitted, as the CDR3 cannot be located on it reliably, and the CDR3 follows TCRdb's listing. The J gene is TRBJ1-2, the V gene TRBV6-5; TRBD1, the table's D call, lacks a check against the DNA. The germline CDR1 and CDR2 sequences are MNHEY and SVGAGI. The CDR3 adds up to 14 amino acids, both ends counted. CDR3 sequence: CASSTSWGSYGYTF.

The gene calls are TRBV19 and TRBJ1-2; D remains ambiguous. CDR3 length: 13 residues. Deletions cut 0 bases from V and 8 bases from J, with 10 bases between. The germline V gene encodes CDR1 LNHDA and CDR2 SQIVND (reference sequence). The CDR3 nucleotides are TGTGCCAGTAGTATAGAGAGGAACAAGGGCTACACCTTC. Amino acid sequence: CASSIERNKGYTF.

This chain joins TRBV19 and TRBJ1-5; D is ambiguous. CDR1 and CDR2 from the germline V gene are LNHDA and SQIVND (reference sequence). The CDR3 has 13 amino acids. V lost 7 bases and J 0 bases, leaving 7 bases between the germline ends. This CDR3 reads CASINNSNQPQHF. The DNA for the CDR3 is TGTGCCAGTATCAACAATAGCAATCAGCCCCAGCATTTT.

The genes are TRBV7-9 and TRBJ1-4; a possible D gene is TRBD1 (5 bases). The CDR3 is 15 residues long. V was cut by 4 bases and J by 5 bases, with 14 bases left in between. Germline-derived CDR1 and CDR2 are SEHNR and FQNEAQ (reference sequence). CDR3 coding DNA: TGTGCCAGCAGCTCCGGGGACGGAGGGAATGAAAAACTGTTTTTT. The encoded protein is CASSSGDGGNEKLFF.

CDR3 residues: CTIELSRNEQFF. The DNA for the CDR3 is TGCACCATTGAACTCAGCCGCAATGAGCAGTTCTTC. The chain employs TRBV29-1 and TRBJ2-1; D call uncertain. CDR1 is SQVTM, CDR2 ANQGSEA, per germline. The CDR3 has 12 amino acids.

About this clone itself: Different DNA sequences within this sample yield the same CDR3. The gene calls are TRBV15 and TRBJ1-5; D is undetermined. Germline CDR1 is LNHNV and CDR2 is YYDKDF (reference sequence). This CDR3 spans 13 amino acids. V lost 0 bases to trimming and J lost 4 bases, with 4 bases between them. The CDR3 nucleotides are TGTGCCACCAGCAGAGAAGGAAATCAGCCCCAGCATTTT. The encoded protein is CATSREGNQPQHF.

The chain combines TRBV13 with TRBJ2-7; possibly TRBD1 for D (5 bases). The CDR3 has 14 residues. Trimming stripped 4 bases from V and 1 base from J, with 11 bases between. Germline CDR1 and CDR2: PRHDT and FYEKMQ (reference sequence). CDR3 region: CASSSSRQSYEQYF. CDR3 bases: TGTGCCAGCAGCTCAAGCCGACAGTCCTACGAGCAGTACTTC.

This clone was seen once. The chain links TRBV28 to TRBJ2-7; unclear D gene. Germline values: CDR1 MDHEN, CDR2 SYDVKM. The CDR3 sequence is 14 residues long. Trimming removed 8 bases at V and 3 bases at J, with 17 bases between. CDR3 residues: CASCKRKTNYEQYF. CDR3 nucleotide sequence: TGTGCCAGCTGTAAACGGAAAACCAACTACGAGCAGTACTTC.

V usage is TRBV20-1 and J usage is TRBJ2-1; no firm D call. V was shortened by 6 bases and J by 5 bases, with 8 bases between the two germline ends. Germline CDR1 DFQATT, CDR2 SNEGSKA (reference sequence). The CDR3 is 11 residues long. CDR3 bases: TGCAGTGCCCTTCGTAACAATGAGCAGTTCTTC. It is translated as CSALRNNEQFF.

The V and J genes are TRBV7-8 and TRBJ1-5; D may be TRBD1 (5 bases). Germline loops: CDR1 SGHVS, CDR2 FQNEAQ. Trimming shortened V by 5 bases and J by 0 bases, and 26 bases separated the two germline ends. The CDR3 is 20 amino acids. CDR3 bases: TGTGCCAGCAGCCCACCCCCTGCTAGGTGGGGGGACGATAGCAATCAGCCCCAGCATTTT. This codes for CASSPPPARWGDDSNQPQHF.

The gene calls are TRBV4-2 and TRBJ2-3; D possibly corresponds to TRBD2 (6 bases). Trimming pared 0 bases from V and 2 bases from J, leaving 12 bases between. CDR1 is LGHNA, CDR2 YNFKEQ, per germline. The CDR3 is made up of 16 amino acids. Here the CDR3 reads CASSQDVADPTDTQYF. CDR3 coding DNA: TGTGCCAGCAGCCAAGATGTAGCGGACCCCACAGATACGCAGTATTTT.

The gene calls are TRBV10-3 and TRBJ2-3; 7 nucleotides agree with TRBD1. V was clipped by 6 bases and J by 2 bases; unmatched bases: 11. The CDR3 contains 16 residues. The germline gives CDR1 ENHRY, CDR2 SYGVKD. The CDR3 spells CAIRDRRIPPTDTQYF. CDR3 DNA sequence: TGTGCCATCAGGGACAGGCGGATCCCCCCCACAGATACGCAGTATTTT.

The V gene is TRBV18, the J gene TRBJ2-5, with TRBD2 identical over 8 bases. Trimming removed 0 bases from V and 5 bases from J; junction bases left unmatched: 8. CDR3 length: 16 residues. Germline-derived CDR1 and CDR2 are KGHSH and LQKENI. DNA of the CDR3: TGTGCCAGCTCACCACCGGGACTAGTTGGTGCCGAGACCCAGTACTTC. Translated: CASSPPGLVGAETQYF.

This chain connects TRBV5-1 to TRBJ1-1, with D possibly matching TRBD1 (5 bases). V gave up 2 bases and J gave up 3 bases, with 8 bases separating them. Germline V gene sequence: CDR1 SGHRS, CDR2 YFSETQ. CDR3 size: 13 residues. The CDR3: CASSFGGDTEAFF. The DNA for the CDR3 is TGCGCCAGCAGCTTTGGAGGGGACACTGAAGCTTTCTTT.

The V gene is TRBV5-4, the J gene TRBJ2-5; D is unresolved. Germline CDR1 reads SGHNT; CDR2 reads YYREEE (reference sequence). Trimming pared 2 bases from V and 3 bases from J, leaving 8 bases between. The CDR3 has 13 amino acids. The CDR3: CASSFIREETQYF. CDR3 sequence (DNA): TGTGCCAGCAGCTTCATCCGGGAAGAGACCCAGTACTTC.

Concerning this clone: This sample also contains other DNA sequences that code for the same CDR3. The gene calls are TRBV28 and TRBJ1-5; possibly TRBD1 for D (5 bases). Germline loops: CDR1 MDHEN, CDR2 SYDVKM. This CDR3 has 13 residues. Trimming pared 3 bases from V and 4 bases from J, leaving 7 bases between. The CDR3 sequence: CASSFGGNQPQHF. In DNA form, the CDR3 reads TGTGCCAGCAGTTTTGGGGGAAATCAGCCCCAGCATTTT.

CDR3 protein: CASSLGLGGGGYEQYF. The CDR3, as DNA: TGTGCCAGCAGCTTAGGCCTTGGGGGAGGGGGCTACGAGCAGTACTTC. The V and J genes are TRBV7-2 and TRBJ2-7; perhaps TRBD2 as D (7 bases). Deletions cut 1 base from V and 3 bases from J, with 16 bases between. The CDR3 sequence is 16 residues long. Germline V gene lookup returns CDR1 SGHTA and CDR2 FQGNSA. Variable domain in full (rest from reference TRBV7-2 and TRBJ2-7): GAGVSQSPSNKVTEKGKDVELRCDPISGHTALYWYRQSLGQGLEFLIYFQGNSAPDKSGLPSDRFSAERTGGSVSTLTIQRTQQEDSAVYLCASSLGLGGGGYEQYFGPGTRLTVT.

The chain couples TRBV9 to TRBJ2-1, with D perhaps being TRBD1 or TRBD2 (6 bases each). V lost 4 bases to trimming and J lost 7 bases, with 15 bases between them. Germline V gene lookup returns CDR1 SGDLS and CDR2 YYNGEE. The CDR3 is 14 residues long. The CDR3 loop reads CASSRRVGGNEQFF. CDR3 DNA sequence: TGTGCCAGCAGCCGCCGGGTAGGGGGGAATGAGCAGTTCTTC.

J is TRBJ2-3 and V is TRBV19; 9 positions match TRBD2. The CDR3 consists of 16 residues. Germline V CDR1 and CDR2: LNHDA, SQIVND (reference sequence). The V and J ends lost 9 bases and 3 bases, in that order; junction bases with no gene match: 13. The DNA for the CDR3 is TGTGCCAGCCGATGGGATTTTAGCGGGAGTACAGATACGCAGTATTTT. Translating gives CASRWDFSGSTDTQYF. The whole variable domain, remainder taken from reference TRBV19 and TRBJ2-3, is DGGITQSPKYLFRKEGQNVTLSCEQNLNHDAMYWYRQDPGQGLRLIYYSQIVNDFQKGDIAEGYSVSREKKESFPLTVTSAQKNPTAFYLCASRWDFSGSTDTQYFGPGTRLTVL.

The CDR3 DNA reads as TGCGCCAGCAGCTTGCCAGGGGGCGCAGATACGCAGTATTTT. This sequence encodes CASSLPGGADTQYF. This chain links TRBV5-1 with TRBJ2-3; 8 bases map to TRBD1. This CDR3 region has 14 residues. V shed 1 base and J 4 bases; nucleotides not matched to a gene: 2. Germline V CDR1 and CDR2: SGHRS, YFSETQ.

V is TRBV28 and J is TRBJ1-4; no reliable D call. Trimming removed 3 bases from V and 8 bases from J, with 13 bases in between. The germline V gene has CDR1 MDHEN and CDR2 SYDVKM. The CDR3 loop spans 14 amino acids. This chain's CDR3 is CASSFTGQGEKLFF. CDR3 DNA: TGTGCCAGCAGTTTCACGGGCCAAGGGGAAAAACTGTTTTTT.

The V gene is TRBV30, the J gene TRBJ1-5; 10 nucleotides align to TRBD1. V was clipped by 6 bases and J by 7 bases; unmatched bases: 3. CDR1 is GTSNPN, CDR2 SVGIG, per germline (reference sequence). This CDR3 is 12 amino acids long. CDR3 DNA sequence: TGTGCCTGTGGGACAGGGGAGCAGCCCCAGCATTTT. It yields the protein CACGTGEQPQHF.

The chain uses TRBV18 and TRBJ1-2, with 12 bases matching TRBD1. CDR3 size: 15 residues. Germline-derived CDR1 and CDR2 are KGHSH and LQKENI. V was pared by 0 bases and J by 4 bases, with 0 bases of the junction left unmatched. CDR3 DNA sequence: TGTGCCAGCTCACCACCGGGACAGGGGGCCTATGGCTACACCTTC. Translation: CASSPPGQGAYGYTF.

The genes are TRBV5-4 and TRBJ2-2; D not resolved. CDR1 and CDR2 from the germline V gene are SGHNT and YYREEE (reference sequence). Trimming took off 4 bases at V and 8 bases at J, with 9 bases between the two ends. The length of the CDR3 is 12 residues. CDR3 DNA: TGTGCCAGCAGCCAGAGGCCTGGGGAGCTGTTTTTT. This gives the protein CASSQRPGELFF. Combining the CDR3 with reference TRBV5-4 and TRBJ2-2 gives the whole variable domain ETGVTQSPTHLIKTRGQQVTLRCSSQSGHNTVSWYQQALGQGPQFIFQYYREEENGRGNFPPRFSGLQFPNYSSELNVNALELDDSALYLCASSQRPGELFFGEGSRLTVL.